The 23 T cell receptor beta chains below were found in one sample sequenced in a study of T cells in Graves' hyperthyroidism and ophthalmopathy. It was RNA transcripts that yielded the amplified TCR beta CDR3 regions. Using the HTBI primer set, a first-round RT-PCR was run on the TCR CDR3. TCRdb passed the multiplex PCR reads through MiXCR, listing each CDR3 protein once. In the table there are under 300,000 distinct CDR3 sequences, roughly 15% of which are singletons. Material: blood. The receptors shown here come from a woman between 40 and 55 years old with Graves' hyperthyroidism that later progressed to Graves' ophthalmopathy.

This clonotype was counted ten times or more. The genes are TRBV30 and TRBJ1-6; no reliable D call. V was trimmed by 4 bases and J by 5 bases, leaving 6 bases between them. Germline V gives CDR1 GTSNPN, CDR2 SVGIG (reference sequence). This CDR3 comprises 12 residues. The CDR3 loop reads CAWNSNNSPLHF. The CDR3 DNA reads TGTGCCTGGAACAGCAATAATTCACCCCTCCACTTT.

J is TRBJ2-2 and V is TRBV7-3, with 16 positions matching TRBD2. The CDR3 is made up of 17 amino acids. After removal of 4 bases from V and 7 bases from J, the junction contained 6 bases not matched to a gene. Germline V lookup: CDR1 SGHTA, CDR2 FQGTGA. CDR3 amino acids: CASSSGLAGGQVGELFF. CDR3 sequence (DNA): TGTGCCAGCAGCTCGGGACTAGCGGGAGGGCAGGTCGGGGAGCTGTTTTTT.

This chain connects TRBV6-1 to TRBJ2-7; 10 bases agree with TRBD2. The trim removed 2 bases at V and 4 bases at J, leaving 17 bases unmatched. CDR3 length: 19 residues. Germline CDR1 MNHNS, CDR2 SASEGT. The CDR3 spells CASSELFASGRSVWYEQYF. In DNA, the CDR3 is TGTGCCAGCAGTGAATTATTTGCTAGCGGGAGATCTGTGTGGTACGAGCAGTACTTC.

About this clonotype: The junction differs from germline at one of its ends, possibly a read error. V usage is TRBV7-2 and J usage is TRBJ2-1; D call uncertain. This CDR3 has 15 residues. Germline values: CDR1 SGHTA, CDR2 FQGNSA. DNA for the CDR3: TGTGCCAGCAGCCAGATTTTCAGCTCCTACAATGAGCAGTTGTTC. As protein: CASSQIFSSYNEQLF.

Turning to this clonotype: Given a much more abundant clone one base away, this may be a read error. J is TRBJ2-3 and V is TRBV19; no firm D call. Germline V lookup: CDR1 LNHDA, CDR2 SQIVND (reference sequence). The V gene lost 9 bases and the J gene lost 3 bases, with 7 bases spanning the gap. The CDR3 runs to 11 residues. In nucleotides, the CDR3 is TGTGCCAGCTTCGGGACAGATACGCAGTATTTT. Translation: CASFGTDTQYF.

This clonotype was seen many times. The genes are TRBV28 and TRBJ2-5; D is possibly TRBD2 (6 bases). The CDR3 loop spans 20 amino acids. The germline CDR1 and CDR2 sequences are MDHEN and SYDVKM. V was pared by 2 bases and J by 5 bases, with 30 bases between. CDR3 nucleotides: TGTGCCAGCAGTTTACACGTACCCCACCGGGGGTTGTTAGTCGGGGAGACCCAGTACTTC. It specifies CASSLHVPHRGLLVGETQYF.

This chain uses TRBV20-1 with TRBJ1-2; the D gene is possibly TRBD1 (6 bases). Per germline, CDR1 DFQATT and CDR2 SNEGSKA (reference sequence). V lost 0 bases to trimming and J lost 4 bases, with 15 bases between them. CDR3 length: 15 residues. The DNA for the CDR3 is TGCAGTGCTAGAGATCTTGCAGGGGACGGCTATGGCTACACCTTC. Translation: CSARDLAGDGYGYTF.

At least ten counts were recorded for this clonotype. The V and J genes are TRBV2 and TRBJ1-5; unclear D gene. Trimming stripped 4 bases from V and 0 bases from J, with 7 bases between. This CDR3 comprises 14 residues. CDR1 is SNHLY and CDR2 is FYNNEI in the germline V gene. The CDR3 region is CASSGRNSNQPQHF. In nucleotides, the CDR3 is TGTGCCAGCAGTGGGAGAAATAGCAATCAGCCCCAGCATTTT.

This clonotype counts as medium-sized. The rearrangement uses TRBV10-3 and TRBJ2-7; D is unclear. Germline V CDR1 and CDR2: ENHRY, SYGVKD. The CDR3 runs to 15 residues. V lost 0 bases and J lost 3, with 12 bases in between. CDR3 loop: CAISESARWDYEQYF. Written as DNA, the CDR3 is TGTGCCATCAGTGAGTCGGCGCGGTGGGACTACGAGCAGTACTTC.

The gene calls are TRBV5-6 and TRBJ2-1, with D unresolved. Trimming removed 0 bases at V and 1 base at J, with 5 bases between. The germline V gene encodes CDR1 SGHDT and CDR2 YYEEEE. CDR3 length: 14 amino acids. CDR3 protein: CASSLGASYNEQFF. CDR3 nucleotide sequence: TGTGCCAGCAGCTTGGGGGCTTCCTACAATGAGCAGTTCTTC.

This clonotype occurred a few times. The V and J genes are TRBV20-1 and TRBJ1-2; weak D call: TRBD1 (5 bases). The germline V gene encodes CDR1 DFQATT and CDR2 SNEGSKA (reference sequence). The CDR3 length is 13 residues. V lost 5 bases and J lost 4, with 14 bases in between. This CDR3 is CSAGRGGTYGYTF. Written as DNA, the CDR3 is TGCAGTGCTGGCCGTGGGGGAACCTATGGCTACACCTTC.

The table lists this clonotype with a few counts. The chain has TRBV28 and TRBJ2-3; 7 bases are shared with TRBD1. Germline-derived CDR1 and CDR2 are MDHEN and SYDVKM. CDR3 length: 13 amino acids. The J segment lost 10 bases and the V segment lost 2 bases, leaving 6 bases of the junction unmatched. CDR3 amino acids: CASSLRQGRAQYF. Written as DNA, the CDR3 is TGTGCCAGCAGTTTACGACAGGGTCGGGCGCAGTATTTT.

This clonotype was seen ten or more times. V gene TRBV12-3 or TRBV12-4 combines with J gene TRBJ2-3; maybe TRBD2 (6 bases). V lost 1 base and J 0 bases, leaving 17 bases between the germline ends. The CDR3 covers 18 residues. This CDR3 is CASSLGTTPRSSTDTQYF. The CDR3 DNA reads TGTGCCAGCAGTTTAGGGACTACCCCCAGGAGTAGCACAGATACGCAGTATTTT.

With respect to this clonotype: The junction departs from the called germline gene at one end, perhaps through a read error. CDR3 sequence reads: CASSLSGTNYNEQVF. Here the CDR3 DNA reads TGTGCCAGCAGCCTCTCCGGGACTAATTACAATGAGCAGGTCTTC. This sequence joins TRBV9 and TRBJ2-1; TRBD2 aligns across 7 bases. CDR3 length: 15 amino acids. Germline-derived CDR1 and CDR2 are SGDLS and YYNGEE.

This clonotype showed up many times. The chain combines TRBV6-1 with TRBJ1-5; D is unclear. V lost 5 bases and J lost 1, with 3 bases in between. Germline V gene data show CDR1 as MNHNS and CDR2 as SASEGT. This CDR3 is 12 amino acids long. The CDR3 DNA follows: TGTGCCAGCAGTTGGAGCAATCAGCCCCAGCATTTT. Translation: CASSWSNQPQHF.

This clonotype was detected only a few times. The chain has TRBV7-9 and TRBJ2-7; possibly TRBD1 for D (5 bases). This CDR3 has 14 amino acids. Trimming removed 2 bases at V and 3 bases at J, with 11 bases between. In germline, CDR1 is SEHNR, CDR2 FQNEAQ (reference sequence). The CDR3 nucleotides are TGTGCCAGCAGCTTAATACCAGACAGCTACGAGCAGTACTTC. This sequence encodes CASSLIPDSYEQYF.

In this sample, this clonotype turned up many times. The chain has TRBV28 and TRBJ2-1; 11 nucleotides agree with TRBD2. This CDR3 contains 15 residues. V shed 6 bases, J shed 6 bases, and the junction held 7 bases outside the gene matches. Germline V lookup: CDR1 MDHEN, CDR2 SYDVKM. The chain's CDR3 is CASSTGLAEVNEQFF. The CDR3 region has the DNA TGTGCCAGCAGCACGGGACTAGCGGAAGTCAATGAGCAGTTCTTC.

Ten or more counts support this clonotype. The rearrangement joins TRBV11-2 to TRBJ2-7; 7 bases are shared with TRBD1. CDR1 and CDR2 (germline): SGHAT, FQNNGV. The CDR3 loop spans 17 amino acids. Trimming took 1 base from V and 7 from J; bases not matched to a gene: 16. Written as DNA, the CDR3 is TGTGCCAGCAGCTTAGCCTTTCGGGACAGCGAGGAGCGGGAGCAGTACTTC. This sequence encodes CASSLAFRDSEEREQYF.

In the case of this clonotype: Just one base apart from a much larger clone, this may be a read error. CDR3 region: CASSPTGAIEAFF. CDR3 DNA sequence: TGTGCCAGCAGCCCAACAGGTGCTATTGAAGCTTTCTTT. This chain connects TRBV7-9 to TRBJ1-1, with D perhaps matching TRBD1 (5 bases). Germline loops: CDR1 SEHNR, CDR2 FQNEAQ (reference sequence). V lost 5 bases and J 7 bases, leaving 14 bases between the germline ends. The length of the CDR3 is 13 residues.

The rearrangement joins TRBV6-1 to TRBJ2-1, with 13 bases fitting TRBD2. This CDR3 region has 19 residues. V was pared by 5 bases and J by 2 bases, with 12 bases of the junction left unmatched. The germline V gene has CDR1 MNHNS and CDR2 SASEGT. This CDR3 reads CASSRPTTSGRVAYNEQFF. CDR3 in DNA: TGTGCCAGCAGTCGGCCAACAACTAGCGGGAGGGTCGCCTACAATGAGCAGTTCTTC.

This clonotype was seen at least ten times. The rearrangement uses TRBV7-9 and TRBJ2-5; D is possibly TRBD1 (6 bases). Deletions cut 5 bases from V and 5 bases from J, with 15 bases between. The CDR3 extends over 14 amino acids. The germline gives CDR1 SEHNR, CDR2 FQNEAQ (reference sequence). The CDR3 bases are TGTGCCAGCAGCCTAGGACAGTCGAGGGAGACCCAGTACTTC. This translates into CASSLGQSRETQYF.

CDR3 protein: CASSLGGNQETQYF. CDR3 nucleotide sequence: TGCGCCAGCAGCCTGGGGGGTAATCAAGAGACCCAGTACTTC. The chain combines TRBV5-1 with TRBJ2-5; the D gene is possibly TRBD2 (6 bases). Germline V lookup: CDR1 SGHRS, CDR2 YFSETQ. The V end was cut by 4 bases, the J end by 2 bases, with 12 bases between. The CDR3 loop spans 14 amino acids.

In its sample, this clonotype was seen a few times. The chain couples TRBV7-9 to TRBJ2-1; TRBD2 matches 12 bases. The CDR3 runs to 16 residues. Germline CDR1 SEHNR, CDR2 FQNEAQ (reference sequence). Trimming took 0 bases from V and 8 from J; bases not matched to a gene: 5. CDR3 sequence reads: CASSLATSGSLDEQFF. The DNA for the CDR3 is TGTGCCAGCAGCTTAGCGACTAGCGGGAGTTTAGATGAGCAGTTCTTC.